This note documents a single TCR beta chain sequence. What it binds is unknown. Assay used: immunoSEQ multiplex PCR; TCRdb lists only in-frame clones, some missing. The sample holds about 30,000 clones, about 86% seen once. The V gene's germline CDR1 is SGHDT and CDR2 YYEEEE. The CDR3 runs 15 residues. The V gene lost 0 bases and the J gene lost 0 bases, with 7 bases spanning the gap. This sample is drawn from a study of OX40 agonist ivuxolimab in advanced cancers. About the research overall: The group had a mean age of 60 years, ranged from roughly 20 to 80, and was roughly 83% male. A history of anti-PD-1, anti-PD-L1 or anti-CTLA-4 therapy was acceptable, and over 30% had some. General study points: Blood T cells, both CD4+ and CD8+, expanded clonally by week 6 at 0.1 to 3.0 mg/kg. The specificity for antigen of the expanded peripheral T cells was not determined.

Material: CD4+ or CD8+ T cells sorted from blood, obtained in a trial of the OX40 agonist ivuxolimab. The rearrangement links TRBV5-6 to TRBJ2-1, with no clear D. This sequence was found in an adult with an advanced solid tumor such as melanoma, head and neck, liver or kidney cancer. The CDR3: CASSLGGNSYNEQFF. The CDR3 nucleotides read TGTGCCAGCAGCTTGGGAGGAAACTCCTACAATGAGCAGTTCTTC. Full variable domain (missing parts from reference TRBV5-6 and TRBJ2-1): DAGVTQSPTHLIKTRGQQVTLRCSPKSGHDTVSWYQQALGQGPQFIFQYYEEEERQRGNFPDRFSGHQFPNYSSELNVNALLLGDSALYLCASSLGGNSYNEQFFGPGTRLTVL.